What follows are 11 T cell receptor beta chains derived from one specimen sequenced in a study of blood T cell repertoires in COVID-19. Repertoires were generated with immunoSEQ multiplex PCR, while TCRdb's copy carries only in-frame clones and drops some. The repertoire holds about 13,000 clones, with around 90% as singletons. Sequences were obtained from peripheral blood. These receptors came from a human donor with active COVID-19. The donor label of this sample is uncertain.

This clone was seen just once. This chain connects TRBV18 to TRBJ2-7; a weak D match, TRBD1 (6 bases). The V gene's germline CDR1 is KGHSH and CDR2 LQKENI. Deletions cut 3 bases from V and 2 bases from J, with 14 bases between. The CDR3 has 15 residues. The CDR3 reads CASSPQGRLPYEQYF. The CDR3 nucleotides are TGTGCCAGCTCACCTCAGGGGCGACTACCCTACGAGCAGTACTTC.

The V and J genes are TRBV7-2 and TRBJ1-5, with D uncertain. The CDR3 covers 13 residues. The V end was cut by 5 bases, the J end by 5 bases, with 10 bases between. CDR1 is SGHTA, CDR2 FQGNSA, per germline. The CDR3, as DNA: TGTGCCAGCAGCCCCGGCGGGGATCAGCCCCAGCATTTT. Translated, it gives CASSPGGDQPQHF.

The V gene is TRBV2, the J gene TRBJ1-5; D gene uncertain. With 3 bases removed from V and 6 bases from J, the gap between germline ends came to 15 bases. Germline V gene lookup returns CDR1 SNHLY and CDR2 FYNNEI. This CDR3 is 15 amino acids long. In DNA form, the CDR3 reads TGTGCCAGCAGTGATATGGGCTCTCCGTCTCAGCCCCAGCATTTT. Residues: CASSDMGSPSQPQHF.

V and J are TRBV4-3 and TRBJ1-5; tentatively, D is TRBD1 (5 bases). Per germline, CDR1 LGHNA and CDR2 YSLEER. V shed 0 bases and J shed 0 bases, with 6 bases lying between them. The CDR3 totals 15 residues. For the CDR3, the DNA is TGCGCCAGCAGCCAAGATAGGGGTAGCAATCAGCCCCAGCATTTT. As protein: CASSQDRGSNQPQHF.

This clone was observed once. V usage is TRBV11-2 and J usage is TRBJ2-7, with TRBD1 identical over 10 bases. Germline V gene sequence: CDR1 SGHAT, CDR2 FQNNGV. CDR3 length: 16 amino acids. The ends lost 6 bases at V and 0 bases at J; junction bases unmatched: 8. CDR3 in DNA: TGTGCCAGCAGATCCGGGACAGGGGACTCCTCCTACGAGCAGTACTTC. Protein sequence: CASRSGTGDSSYEQYF.

The V call is TRBV6-5, the J call TRBJ1-2, with TRBD1 identical over 9 bases. The CDR3 has 14 amino acids. V lost 11 bases and J lost 6; bases outside the gene matches: 13. Germline V gives CDR1 MNHEY, CDR2 SVGAGI. This chain's CDR3 is CAASPQGQGDGYTF. The CDR3 nucleotides read TGTGCCGCGTCCCCCCAGGGACAGGGCGATGGCTACACCTTC.

The gene calls are TRBV6-2 or TRBV6-3 and TRBJ2-3; unclear D gene. The germline V gene encodes CDR1 MNHEY and CDR2 SVGEGT. The ends were cut back, 5 bases at V and 1 base at J, with 7 bases in the middle. The CDR3 contains 13 residues. Here the CDR3 DNA reads TGTGCCAGCAGTCGCGGTCGCACAGATACGCAGTATTTT. Translation: CASSRGRTDTQYF.

The V call is TRBV5-1, the J call TRBJ1-2; no definite D call. CDR3 size: 13 residues. V lost 0 bases and J lost 8, with 11 bases in between. Germline CDR1 reads SGHRS; CDR2 reads YFSETQ. CDR3 sequence: CASSLVLPLGYTF. CDR3 nucleotides: TGCGCCAGCAGCTTGGTACTCCCCCTCGGCTACACCTTC.

V and J are TRBV14 and TRBJ2-3; D perhaps matches TRBD2 (5 bases). Trimming removed 1 base from V and 6 bases from J, with 11 bases in between. This CDR3 has 14 residues. Germline V lookup: CDR1 SGHDN, CDR2 FVKESK. The CDR3 DNA follows: TGTGCCAGCAGCCAAGTCAACTGGAGGGATACGCAGTATTTT. It yields the protein CASSQVNWRDTQYF.

The chain carries TRBV28 and TRBJ1-1; TRBD1 might be the D (6 bases). The germline CDR1 and CDR2 sequences are MDHEN and SYDVKM. The CDR3 length is 12 residues. V was trimmed by 6 bases and J by 8 bases, leaving 13 bases between them. The CDR3 loop reads CASSRWGQEAFF. The CDR3 nucleotides read TGTGCCAGCAGCCGCTGGGGGCAAGAAGCTTTCTTT.

This clone was seen once. The genes are TRBV6-1 and TRBJ1-1; 7 bases fit TRBD1. From germline, CDR1 is MNHNS and CDR2 SASEGT. The V gene end was trimmed by 2 bases and the J gene end by 4 bases; junction bases not matched to a gene: 7. The CDR3 totals 15 residues. CDR3 amino acids: CASSEPTGYSTEAFF. The CDR3 DNA sequence: TGTGCCAGCAGTGAACCGACAGGGTATTCCACTGAAGCTTTCTTT.